Below are 28 T cell receptor beta chains sequenced from a single sample in a study of CD8 T cells in Susac syndrome. A quantity of about 0.5 to 1 ug RNA underwent reverse transcription using random hexamers. One entry per CDR3 protein results from TCRdb running MiXCR on the immunoSEQ multiplex PCR reads. The sample holds some 94,000 distinct CDR3 sequences, 90% to 95% seen once. The sequenced sample consisted of CD4+ T cells from PBMCs. Receptors originate from a human donor with Susac syndrome.

DNA of the CDR3: TGTGCCTGGAGTGTTCAGGGGAGCAATCAGCCCCAGCATTTT. Translated: CAWSVQGSNQPQHF. The chain uses TRBV30 and TRBJ1-5; D is perhaps TRBD1 (6 bases). The CDR3 sequence is 14 residues long. Trimming removed 0 bases from V and 1 base from J, with 7 bases in between. Looked up from germline, CDR1 is GTSNPN and CDR2 is SVGIG (reference sequence).

The chain employs TRBV5-1 and TRBJ1-1; tentative D call: TRBD1 (5 bases). CDR1 and CDR2 from the germline V gene are SGHRS and YFSETQ. This CDR3 is 13 amino acids long. V lost 3 bases to trimming and J lost 8 bases, with 14 bases between them. CDR3 DNA: TGCGCCAGCAGCTCGGTGTTGGGGGGAGAAGCTTTCTTT. Its protein is CASSSVLGGEAFF. Looking up the rest from reference TRBV5-1 and TRBJ1-1 gives the full variable domain: KAGVTQTPRYLIKTRGQQVTLSCSPISGHRSVSWYQQTPGQGLQFLFEYFSETQRNKGNFPGRFSGRQFSNSRSEMNVSTLELGDSALYLCASSSVLGGEAFFGQGTRLTVV.

This chain connects TRBV30 to TRBJ2-5, with D uncertain. The CDR3 runs 12 residues. The V end was cut by 4 bases, the J end by 4 bases, with 10 bases between. Germline V gene data show CDR1 as GTSNPN and CDR2 as SVGIG (reference sequence). CDR3 in amino acids: CAWTANPETQYF. The CDR3 DNA reads as TGTGCCTGGACCGCCAACCCAGAGACCCAGTACTTC.

The chain has TRBV2 and TRBJ1-5; D perhaps matches TRBD1 (5 bases). V was shortened by 5 bases and J by 5 bases, with 13 bases between the two germline ends. Germline CDR1 and CDR2: SNHLY and FYNNEI. CDR3 length: 14 amino acids. Here the CDR3 DNA reads TGTGCCAGCAGTACACCTGGGGGACATCAGCCCCAGCATTTT. Protein sequence: CASSTPGGHQPQHF. The whole variable domain, filled in from reference TRBV2 and TRBJ1-5, reads EPEVTQTPSHQVTQMGQEVILRCVPISNHLYFYWYRQILGQKVEFLVSFYNNEISEKSEIFDDQFSVERPDGSNFTLKIRSTKLEDSAMYFCASSTPGGHQPQHFGDGTRLSIL.

The chain is built from TRBV29-1 and TRBJ2-4, with 7 positions matching TRBD1. Germline V lookup: CDR1 SQVTM, CDR2 ANQGSEA. CDR3 length: 13 residues. With 6 bases clipped from V and 2 bases from J, the junction kept 4 bases outside the gene matches. The DNA of the CDR3 is TGCAGCGTGGTGACAGGGTCCAAAAACATTCAGTACTTC. It specifies CSVVTGSKNIQYF.

The CDR3 region is CASSYRRDEETQYF. The CDR3 nucleotides read TGTGCCAGCAGTTACCGCAGGGACGAAGAGACCCAGTACTTC. This sequence joins TRBV6-5 and TRBJ2-5; D tentatively fits TRBD1 or TRBD2 (5 bases each). Deletions cut 2 bases from V and 3 bases from J, with 10 bases between. The length of the CDR3 is 14 residues. Germline assignment: CDR1 MNHEY and CDR2 SVGAGI.

The V and J genes are TRBV12-3 or TRBV12-4 and TRBJ1-6; 7 nucleotides match TRBD1. The CDR3 consists of 13 residues. Trimming removed 6 bases from V and 7 bases from J; junction bases left unmatched: 3. CDR3 coding DNA: TGTGCCAGCAGGGGGACAGCGAATTCACCCCTCCACTTT. This sequence encodes CASRGTANSPLHF.

This rearrangement joins TRBV4-1 to TRBJ1-1, with D hard to call. V lost 4 bases and J 4 bases, leaving 10 bases between the germline ends. The CDR3 contains 13 residues. Germline assignment: CDR1 MGHRA and CDR2 YSYEKL. The CDR3 protein is CASSRGGITEAFF. The CDR3 coding sequence is TGCGCCAGCAGCCGAGGAGGCATCACTGAAGCTTTCTTT.

The genes are TRBV11-2 and TRBJ1-1; TRBD1 is a possible D gene (6 bases). The CDR3 covers 14 residues. Trimming shortened V by 2 bases and J by 7 bases, and 14 bases separated the two germline ends. Germline assignment: CDR1 SGHAT and CDR2 FQNNGV. The CDR3 reads CASSLWGGQGEAFF. The CDR3 DNA reads TGTGCCAGCAGCTTATGGGGGGGACAAGGTGAAGCTTTCTTT.

The genes are TRBV20-1 and TRBJ1-1; D is unclear. Per the germline V gene, CDR1 is DFQATT and CDR2 is SNEGSKA (reference sequence). There are 12 residues in the CDR3. The V gene lost 2 bases and the J gene lost 4 bases, with 8 bases spanning the gap. This chain's CDR3 is CSARFSGTEAFF. CDR3 nucleotide sequence: TGCAGTGCTAGATTTTCAGGCACTGAAGCTTTCTTT.

The CDR3 reads CASSASVRGYTF. The CDR3 nucleotides are TGTGCCAGCAGCGCCTCAGTCCGGGGCTACACCTTC. V and J are TRBV9 and TRBJ1-2; D is unclear. The CDR3 length is 12 residues. Per germline, CDR1 SGDLS and CDR2 YYNGEE. V lost 3 bases, J lost 8 bases, and 11 bases lay in between.

CDR3 bases: TGTGCCGGAAGACAGAATCACAATCAGCCCCAGCATTTT. Translated, it gives CAGRQNHNQPQHF. The rearrangement links TRBV2 to TRBJ1-5, with D perhaps TRBD1 (5 bases). From germline, CDR1 is SNHLY and CDR2 FYNNEI. The length of the CDR3 is 13 residues. With 11 bases removed from V and 3 bases from J, the gap between germline ends came to 14 bases.

The genes are TRBV12-3 or TRBV12-4 and TRBJ1-1, with D possibly TRBD1 on 5 matching bases. Trimming removed 6 bases from V and 5 bases from J, with 13 bases in between. The CDR3 extends over 13 amino acids. CDR3 nucleotides: TGTGCCAGCAGGAGGGGATCGGGAACTGAAGCTTTCTTT. This encodes CASRRGSGTEAFF.

The chain uses TRBV6-6 and TRBJ1-2; 7 bases map to TRBD1. V shed 8 bases, J shed 8 bases, and the junction held 8 bases outside the gene matches. The CDR3 is 12 amino acids. CDR1 MNHNY and CDR2 SVGAGI come from the germline V gene (reference sequence). CDR3 residues: CASQERGQGYTF. Written as DNA, the CDR3 is TGTGCCAGCCAAGAAAGGGGGCAAGGCTACACCTTC.

The chain has TRBV20-1 and TRBJ2-4, with 7 bases identical to TRBD1. Germline values: CDR1 DFQATT, CDR2 SNEGSKA (reference sequence). The CDR3 covers 15 residues. V gave up 4 bases and J gave up 0 bases; unmatched junction bases: 6. The CDR3 here is CSAMDRRLAKNIQYF. CDR3 nucleotide sequence: TGCAGTGCTATGGACAGGCGACTAGCCAAAAACATTCAGTACTTC.

This sequence joins TRBV29-1 and TRBJ1-5; D not resolved. The CDR3 covers 13 residues. Trimming took off 5 bases at V and 3 bases at J, with 11 bases between the two ends. Germline values: CDR1 SQVTM, CDR2 ANQGSEA. The CDR3 region has the DNA TGCAGCGTTCGACCCCAACCCAATCAGCCCCAGCATTTT. It translates to CSVRPQPNQPQHF. Variable domain in full (rest from reference TRBV29-1 and TRBJ1-5): SAVISQKPSRDICQRGTSLTIQCQVDSQVTMMFWYRQQPGQSLTLIATANQGSEATYESGFVIDKFPISRPNLTFSTLTVSNMSPEDSSIYLCSVRPQPNQPQHFGDGTRLSIL.

The rearrangement joins TRBV2 to TRBJ1-1; no firm D call. Trimming shortened V by 4 bases and J by 1 base, and 7 bases separated the two germline ends. The CDR3 runs to 13 residues. Germline V gene data show CDR1 as SNHLY and CDR2 as FYNNEI. The CDR3 DNA sequence: TGTGCCAGCAGTGTCAACGGGAACACTGAAGCTTTCTTT. Translating it yields CASSVNGNTEAFF.

The chain couples TRBV11-2 to TRBJ1-6; a weak D match, TRBD1 (6 bases). Per the germline V gene, CDR1 is SGHAT and CDR2 is FQNNGV. V lost 4 bases, J lost 3 bases, and 13 bases lay in between. This CDR3 is built from 16 residues. CDR3 sequence (DNA): TGTGCCAGCAGCTCCCTTAAACAGGGCTATAATTCACCCCTCCACTTT. It is translated as CASSSLKQGYNSPLHF.

This sequence joins TRBV29-1 and TRBJ2-2, with 7 nucleotides matching TRBD1. Trimming cost V 2 bases and J 13 bases; bases outside gene matches: 7. This CDR3 has 12 residues. Germline CDR1 and CDR2: SQVTM and ANQGSEA. DNA of the CDR3: TGCAGCGTTGAACGGACAGGAGGAGGGCTGTTTTTT. Its translation: CSVERTGGGLFF.

This chain uses TRBV4-1 with TRBJ1-5, with unresolved D. This CDR3 contains 14 residues. V was cut by 1 base and J by 1 base, with 5 bases left in between. CDR1 and CDR2 (germline): MGHRA, YSYEKL. Written as DNA, the CDR3 is TGCGCCAGCAGCCAAGTGGGGAGCAATCAGCCCCAGCATTTT. As protein: CASSQVGSNQPQHF.

The J gene is TRBJ1-1, the V gene TRBV19, with D uncertain. The ends were cut back, 3 bases at V and 5 bases at J, with 7 bases in the middle. The CDR3 has 12 amino acids. The germline CDR1 and CDR2 sequences are LNHDA and SQIVND (reference sequence). The CDR3 nucleotides are TGTGCCAGTAGTATGGGTGAGACTGAAGCTTTCTTT. It encodes CASSMGETEAFF.

The chain employs TRBV28 and TRBJ2-7; unclear D gene. Germline V gene data show CDR1 as MDHEN and CDR2 as SYDVKM. Trimming pared 8 bases from V and 1 base from J, leaving 12 bases between. This CDR3 has 13 residues. This CDR3 is CASSVSRSYEQYF. In nucleotides, the CDR3 is TGTGCCAGCTCCGTCTCTAGGTCCTACGAGCAGTACTTC.

V is TRBV5-1 and J is TRBJ1-3; 9 bases match TRBD1. The germline gives CDR1 SGHRS, CDR2 YFSETQ. The junction had 6 bases not matched to a gene; V was cut back by 4 bases and J by 13 bases. CDR3 length: 12 residues. CDR3 protein: CASSVSGQGIYF. In nucleotides, the CDR3 is TGCGCCAGCAGCGTATCCGGACAGGGGATATATTTT. The full variable domain, in which reference TRBV5-1 and TRBJ1-3 provide the parts outside the CDR3, is KAGVTQTPRYLIKTRGQQVTLSCSPISGHRSVSWYQQTPGQGLQFLFEYFSETQRNKGNFPGRFSGRQFSNSRSEMNVSTLELGDSALYLCASSVSGQGIYFGEGSWLTVV.

The chain carries TRBV6-1 and TRBJ2-2, with D maybe TRBD2 (5 bases). The germline gives CDR1 MNHNS, CDR2 SASEGT. The CDR3 covers 14 residues. V was trimmed by 6 bases and J by 0 bases, leaving 8 bases between them. CDR3 loop: CASRSGANTGELFF. The CDR3, as DNA: TGTGCCAGCAGGTCCGGGGCGAACACCGGGGAGCTGTTTTTT.

CDR3 amino acids: CASRRQMNTEAFF. CDR3 coding DNA: TGTGCCAGCAGGCGACAGATGAACACTGAAGCTTTCTTT. This chain links TRBV3-1 with TRBJ1-1; TRBD1 might be the D (5 bases). This CDR3 has 13 amino acids. V was trimmed by 6 bases and J by 0 bases, leaving 8 bases between them. Germline CDR1 and CDR2: LGHDT and YNNKEL (reference sequence).

CDR3 sequence reads: CASSLERRVNGYGYTF. DNA of the CDR3: TGTGCCAGCAGTTTAGAGAGACGGGTCAACGGGTATGGCTACACCTTC. The gene calls are TRBV12-3 or TRBV12-4 and TRBJ1-2; D remains unclear. The CDR3 is made up of 16 amino acids. Trimming pared 1 base from V and 5 bases from J, leaving 17 bases between.

The chain uses TRBV7-9 and TRBJ1-1; D remains unclear. Per germline, CDR1 SEHNR and CDR2 FQNEAQ (reference sequence). Trimming stripped 5 bases from V and 1 base from J, with 11 bases between. This CDR3 region has 14 residues. The CDR3 nucleotides read TGTGCCAGCAGCGCCTCGGACGGGAACACTGAAGCTTTCTTT. Residues: CASSASDGNTEAFF.

The chain has TRBV30 and TRBJ2-1; D might be TRBD2 (6 bases). The V gene's germline CDR1 is GTSNPN and CDR2 SVGIG (reference sequence). The CDR3 has 13 residues. Trimming left V 0 bases short and J 7 bases short, with 10 bases between. CDR3 sequence: CAWSVGGANEQFF. The DNA of the CDR3 is TGTGCCTGGAGTGTAGGAGGGGCGAATGAGCAGTTCTTC.